The clone carrying this TCR beta chain has only a few counts. This entry comes from a study of T-cell memory formation after mild COVID-19. One entry per CDR3 protein results from TCRdb running MiXCR on the 5' RACE reads. This sample has roughly 250,000 distinct CDR3 sequences, with approximately 16% found just once. The ends lost 3 bases at V and 3 bases at J; junction bases unmatched: 10. Germline V gene sequence: CDR1 MNHNY, CDR2 SVGAGI (reference sequence). The CDR3 consists of 17 residues. The TCR sequence derives from a man between 18 and 29 years old who had mild COVID-19 (a few samples of this study predate the infection). Cell type and time point are not known. The specimen sequenced was PBMCs or a T cell subset sorted from them (not recorded which). This chain uses TRBV6-6 with TRBJ2-3, with 9 bases fitting TRBD2. CDR3 sequence: CASSYPSGGGATDTQYF. CDR3 DNA: TGTGCCAGCAGTTATCCCAGCGGCGGGGGGGCAACAGATACGCAGTATTTT.